The 30 T cell receptor beta chains below all came from one sample that was sequenced in a study of T cell responses to AZD1222 COVID-19 vaccine. Using immunoSEQ multiplex PCR, the repertoire was profiled, and TCRdb retains in-frame clones only, with some absent. The sample has about 130,000 clones; around 89% are singletons. The specimen was peripheral blood, collected on day 0 of AZD1222 vaccination. Receptors were obtained from an adult in good health.

The J gene is TRBJ2-7, the V gene TRBV21-1; TRBD1, the D gene given by the table, was not confirmed from the DNA. TRBV21-1 is termed a pseudogene. The CDR3 totals 16 residues. The CDR3 reads CASSFPTGADSYEQYF. The CDR3 nucleotides read TGTGCCAGCAGCTTCCCGACAGGGGCCGACTCCTACGAGCAGTACTTC.

The chain combines TRBV6-5 with TRBJ1-6, with a weak D call TRBD1 (6 bases). The germline V gene has CDR1 MNHEY and CDR2 SVGAGI. The CDR3 runs to 15 residues. V gave up 2 bases and J gave up 8 bases, with 13 bases separating them. The chain's CDR3 is CASSYSGGSDSPLHF. For the CDR3, the DNA is TGTGCCAGCAGTTACAGTGGGGGCTCGGATTCACCCCTCCACTTT.

The CDR3: CASSTGTGGQETQYF. The CDR3 coding sequence is TGTGCTAGCTCGACCGGGACAGGGGGGCAAGAGACCCAGTACTTC. The V call is TRBV7-7, the J call TRBJ2-5; 11 bases map to TRBD1. This CDR3 spans 15 amino acids. The germline gives CDR1 SSHAT, CDR2 FNYEAQ (reference sequence).

This chain connects TRBV4-1 to TRBJ1-1; D perhaps matches TRBD1 (6 bases). Germline V gene sequence: CDR1 MGHRA, CDR2 YSYEKL. The CDR3 loop spans 13 amino acids. The V end was cut by 6 bases, the J end by 1 base, with 9 bases between. CDR3 sequence: CASRRQANTEAFF. DNA of the CDR3: TGCGCCAGCAGAAGACAGGCGAACACTGAAGCTTTCTTT.

The chain uses TRBV4-3 and TRBJ1-2; no clear D. The length of the CDR3 is 14 residues. The germline V and J ends were trimmed by 0 bases and 2 bases, with 7 bases remaining between them. Germline lookup yields CDR1 LGHNA and CDR2 YSLEER. The CDR3 sequence: CASSQDSQNYGYTF. In DNA form, the CDR3 reads TGCGCCAGCAGCCAAGATTCCCAGAACTATGGCTACACCTTC.

CDR3 coding DNA: TGTGCCAGCAGCGTAGCTTGGGGGACAGTCTCTGGAAACACCATATATTTT. Encoded protein: CASSVAWGTVSGNTIYF. The rearrangement uses TRBV9 and TRBJ1-3; 7 bases agree with TRBD1. CDR3 size: 17 residues. J gave up 0 bases and V 0 bases, and 6 bases lay outside the gene matches. Germline V gene sequence: CDR1 SGDLS, CDR2 YYNGEE.

V usage is TRBV6-6 and J usage is TRBJ2-7; no clear D. Trimming removed 2 bases from V and 10 bases from J, with 9 bases in between. The CDR3 is made up of 11 amino acids. Germline-derived CDR1 and CDR2 are MNHNY and SVGAGI (reference sequence). CDR3 loop: CASSYRAEQYF. The DNA of the CDR3 is TGTGCCAGCAGTTACAGGGCCGAACAGTACTTC.

The chain recombines TRBV7-2 with TRBJ2-5; the D gene is possibly TRBD2 (5 bases). Trimming left V 5 bases short and J 2 bases short, with 21 bases between. The CDR3 totals 17 residues. Germline V gene sequence: CDR1 SGHTA, CDR2 FQGNSA. The DNA of the CDR3 is TGTGCCAGCAGCCCCCCGCGCGGCACTAGTAGACAAGAGACCCAGTACTTC. Protein sequence: CASSPPRGTSRQETQYF.

The chain links TRBV7-9 to TRBJ1-2; TRBD1 might be the D (5 bases). V lost 5 bases to trimming and J lost 5 bases, with 18 bases between them. Germline V gene data show CDR1 as SEHNR and CDR2 as FQNEAQ (reference sequence). This CDR3 contains 15 residues. The CDR3 here is CASSPRGPAQYGYTF. The CDR3 DNA sequence: TGTGCCAGCAGCCCCCGGGGCCCCGCTCAATATGGCTACACCTTC.

This rearrangement joins TRBV5-4 to TRBJ1-5, with a tentative D call TRBD1 (5 bases). Between the trimmed V and J ends, which lost 1 base and 6 bases, there was a span of 14 bases. CDR1 and CDR2 from the germline V gene are SGHNT and YYREEE (reference sequence). This CDR3 region has 15 residues. The CDR3 here is CASSLHGGAGQPQHF. The CDR3 DNA follows: TGTGCCAGCAGCTTGCATGGGGGTGCGGGTCAGCCCCAGCATTTT.

J is TRBJ2-1 and V is TRBV7-9, with 9 bases fitting TRBD1. CDR1 is SEHNR and CDR2 is FQNEAQ in the germline V gene (reference sequence). The CDR3 is 16 residues long. Losses at the gene ends were 3 bases for V and 7 bases for J; bases not matched to a gene: 10. The DNA of the CDR3 is TGTGCCAGCAGCTTTCGACCGGGACAGGGTCTTAATGAGCAGTTCTTC. This codes for CASSFRPGQGLNEQFF. Variable domain in full (rest from reference TRBV7-9 and TRBJ2-1): DTGVSQNPRHKITKRGQNVTFRCDPISEHNRLYWYRQTLGQGPEFLTYFQNEAQLEKSRLLSDRFSAERPKGSFSTLEIQRTEQGDSAMYLCASSFRPGQGLNEQFFGPGTRLTVL.

This chain uses TRBV20-1 with TRBJ1-1; D is undetermined. The CDR3 has 13 residues. Germline V gene lookup returns CDR1 DFQATT and CDR2 SNEGSKA (reference sequence). The V and J ends lost 3 bases and 0 bases respectively, with 8 bases between them. For the CDR3, the DNA is TGCAGTGCTAGTTCCCCGTTGAACACTGAAGCTTTCTTT. Translating gives CSASSPLNTEAFF.

The rearrangement joins TRBV5-1 to TRBJ1-4, with D perhaps matching TRBD1 (6 bases). The CDR3 spans 14 residues. V shed 3 bases and J shed 3 bases, with 9 bases lying between them. Per germline, CDR1 SGHRS and CDR2 YFSETQ. Written as DNA, the CDR3 is TGCGCCAGCAGCTCTGACAGGCCTAATGAAAAACTGTTTTTT. Protein product: CASSSDRPNEKLFF.

The chain links TRBV10-3 to TRBJ2-3, with TRBD2 matching 14 bases. V lost 4 bases, J lost 0 bases, and 0 bases stayed unmatched. Germline lookup yields CDR1 ENHRY and CDR2 SYGVKD. The CDR3 extends over 16 amino acids. In DNA form, the CDR3 reads TGTGCCATCAGTGGGACTAGCGGGGGGAGCACAGATACGCAGTATTTT. Its translation: CAISGTSGGSTDTQYF.

This clone was counted between two and nine times. V usage is TRBV6-2 or TRBV6-3 and J usage is TRBJ2-2, with D unresolved. The CDR3 contains 13 residues. V lost 5 bases and J 4 bases, leaving 8 bases between the germline ends. Germline V gives CDR1 MNHEY, CDR2 SVGEGT. CDR3 coding DNA: TGTGCCAGCAGTCGGTGGTTCACCGGGGAGCTGTTTTTT. Amino acids: CASSRWFTGELFF.

The gene calls are TRBV3-1 (or the pseudogene TRBV3-2) and TRBJ2-7; 8 bases fit TRBD2. V lost 1 base to trimming and J lost 9 bases; unmatched junction nucleotides: 11. The CDR3 sequence is 15 residues long. The V gene's germline CDR1 is LGHDT and CDR2 YNNKEL (reference sequence). For the CDR3, the DNA is TGTGCCAGCAGCCAAGGCGGGGGGCATACTACGACGCAGTACTTC. This gives the protein CASSQGGGHTTTQYF.

The J gene is TRBJ1-5, the V gene TRBV24-1; D gene unclear. Germline CDR1 KGHDR, CDR2 SFDVKD. The CDR3 is 12 residues long. Trimming shortened V by 10 bases and J by 0 bases, and 6 bases separated the two germline ends. In DNA, the CDR3 is TGTGCCACTTCTTTTAGCAATCAGCCCCAGCATTTT. It codes for CATSFSNQPQHF.

V and J are TRBV5-8 and TRBJ2-1, with 7 positions matching TRBD1. From germline, CDR1 is SGHTS and CDR2 YDEGEE. The CDR3 runs 19 residues. The V and J ends lost 2 bases and 5 bases, in that order; junction bases with no gene match: 19. This CDR3 reads CASSFTLPKTGRYHNEQFF. CDR3 sequence (DNA): TGTGCCAGCAGCTTCACCCTACCCAAGACAGGGCGTTACCACAATGAGCAGTTCTTC.

This clone was recorded a few times. This chain uses TRBV6-5 with TRBJ1-3; perhaps TRBD1 as D (5 bases). The CDR3 covers 14 residues. Germline V CDR1 and CDR2: MNHEY, SVGAGI. The V end was cut by 2 bases, the J end by 11 bases, with 16 bases between. In DNA, the CDR3 is TGTGCCAGCAGTTACGGGGCGGAAGTCGGGGCCATATATTTT. Amino acids: CASSYGAEVGAIYF.

The chain uses TRBV7-2 and TRBJ2-7; TRBD1 or TRBD2 may be the D gene (5 bases each). From germline, CDR1 is SGHTA and CDR2 FQGNSA. The CDR3 length is 15 residues. Trimming pared 4 bases from V and 3 bases from J, leaving 16 bases between. Written as DNA, the CDR3 is TGTGCCAGCAGCTCCCGCCGGGACGCCTACTACGAGCAGTACTTC. Encoded protein: CASSSRRDAYYEQYF.

In this sample, this clone turned up once. The chain has TRBV5-1 and TRBJ2-7; possible D gene TRBD1, 6 bases. CDR3 length: 13 residues. Per the germline V gene, CDR1 is SGHRS and CDR2 is YFSETQ. V lost 4 bases and J 3 bases, leaving 11 bases between the germline ends. The CDR3 coding sequence is TGCGCCAGCAGCCCTGGACAGAGCTACGAGCAGTACTTC. It specifies CASSPGQSYEQYF. Full variable domain (remainder filled in from reference TRBV5-1 and TRBJ2-7): KAGVTQTPRYLIKTRGQQVTLSCSPISGHRSVSWYQQTPGQGLQFLFEYFSETQRNKGNFPGRFSGRQFSNSRSEMNVSTLELGDSALYLCASSPGQSYEQYFGPGTRLTVT.

V and J are TRBV5-5 and TRBJ1-1; D possibly corresponds to TRBD1 (5 bases). Between the trimmed V and J ends, which lost 0 bases and 1 base, there was a span of 7 bases. Germline CDR1 SGHKS, CDR2 YYEKEE (reference sequence). The CDR3 has 14 amino acids. This chain's CDR3 is CASSLVGGNTEAFF. CDR3 nucleotide sequence: TGTGCCAGCAGCTTGGTGGGGGGGAACACTGAAGCTTTCTTT.

This chain uses TRBV28 with TRBJ1-2; 12 bases line up with TRBD1. This CDR3 is built from 14 residues. Looked up from germline, CDR1 is MDHEN and CDR2 is SYDVKM. Losses at the gene ends were 8 bases for V and 7 bases for J; bases not matched to a gene: 8. CDR3 residues: CASRGDRGLGGYTF. CDR3 DNA sequence: TGTGCCAGCCGGGGGGACAGGGGGCTGGGTGGCTACACCTTC.

J is TRBJ2-2 and V is TRBV10-3, with 9 positions matching TRBD2. J was trimmed by 6 bases and V by 7 bases; bases with no gene match: 6. This CDR3 spans 14 amino acids. Germline loops: CDR1 ENHRY, CDR2 SYGVKD. The CDR3 DNA reads as TGTGCCATCACCGCGGGGGGGCAAGCCGGGGAGCTGTTTTTT. This codes for CAITAGGQAGELFF.

The gene calls are TRBV29-1 and TRBJ1-3, with D possibly matching TRBD1 (6 bases). CDR1 and CDR2 from the germline V gene are SQVTM and ANQGSEA. V was cut by 4 bases and J by 4 bases, with 11 bases left in between. This CDR3 comprises 13 residues. The CDR3 DNA reads as TGCAGCGTTGGGTTGCAGGGGGGAAACACCATATATTTT. Encoded protein: CSVGLQGGNTIYF.

V is TRBV6-2 or TRBV6-3 and J is TRBJ1-1; D might be TRBD1 (6 bases). V was pared by 6 bases and J by 1 base, with 9 bases between. This CDR3 has 13 residues. From germline, CDR1 is MNHEY and CDR2 SVGEGT. The CDR3 loop reads CASSPGQNTEAFF. Here the CDR3 DNA reads TGTGCCAGCAGCCCGGGACAGAACACTGAAGCTTTCTTT.

The chain has TRBV7-8 and TRBJ1-1, with 9 nucleotides matching TRBD1. Germline V gene lookup returns CDR1 SGHVS and CDR2 FQNEAQ. J lost 4 bases, V lost 5 bases, and 8 bases had no gene match. This CDR3 is built from 15 residues. The CDR3 spells CASSPRTGAGTEAFF. The CDR3 bases are TGTGCCAGCAGCCCCCGGACAGGGGCGGGCACTGAAGCTTTCTTT.

CDR3 bases: TGTGCCAGTAGTATAATAGGGGGGGAGCATCAGCCCCAGCATTTT. The encoded protein is CASSIIGGEHQPQHF. V and J are TRBV19 and TRBJ1-5, with a weak D call TRBD1 (6 bases). From germline, CDR1 is LNHDA and CDR2 SQIVND (reference sequence). CDR3 size: 15 residues. Trimming took 2 bases from V and 5 from J, leaving 13 bases between them.

The chain is built from TRBV4-3 and TRBJ1-5; D gene uncertain. Trimming took 4 bases from V and 2 from J, leaving 9 bases between them. Germline V gene sequence: CDR1 LGHNA, CDR2 YSLEER. CDR3 length equals 14 residues. The CDR3 sequence is CASSPAQGNQPQHF. Written as DNA, the CDR3 is TGCGCCAGCAGCCCTGCCCAGGGCAATCAGCCCCAGCATTTT.

The genes are TRBV3-1 (or the pseudogene TRBV3-2) and TRBJ1-1; D is ambiguous. This CDR3 has 15 residues. Germline V gene sequence: CDR1 LGHDT, CDR2 YNNKEL (reference sequence). Trimming stripped 1 base from V and 2 bases from J, with 11 bases between. CDR3 loop: CASSQGGSLNTEAFF. The CDR3 bases are TGTGCCAGCAGCCAAGGAGGCAGCCTAAACACTGAAGCTTTCTTT.